The rows below give T cell receptor beta chains drawn from one sample of a study of blood T cell repertoires in COVID-19. Only in-frame clones appear in the TCRdb table, and some are missing; sequencing was by immunoSEQ multiplex PCR. Of 84,000 or so clones listed, approximately 82% are singletons. Sequenced sample: peripheral blood. The receptors derive from a man older than 75 with active or convalescent COVID-19. Each CDR3 is given with its conserved first and last residue. Each record gives: D gene, J gene, V gene, clone size, CDR3 DNA, CDR3 protein. A D gene is named only where the DNA matches it firmly. Expanded clones are given a class, and other clones once, few, many or no size at all.

d_call: TRBD1; j_call: TRBJ2-7; v_call: TRBV19; clone_size: -; cdr3_nt: TGTGCCAGTAGTATGTTGGGACAGGGGTCCTACGAGCAGTACTTC; cdr3_aa: CASSMLGQGSYEQYF
d_call: -; j_call: TRBJ2-1; v_call: TRBV21-1; clone_size: -; cdr3_nt: TGTGCCAGCAGCTCCAACGTGGGGGCGGCGAATGAGCAGTTCTTC; cdr3_aa: CASSSNVGAANEQFF
d_call: -; j_call: TRBJ1-4; v_call: TRBV7-2; clone_size: -; cdr3_nt: TGTGCCAGCAGCAAGGCCGGGGGGCCCACTAATGAAAAACTGTTTTTT; cdr3_aa: CASSKAGGPTNEKLFF
d_call: -; j_call: TRBJ2-7; v_call: TRBV6-1; clone_size: -; cdr3_nt: TGTGCCAGCAGTGAAGCGTGGTCTTTCAAGCGCCACGAGCAGTACTTC; cdr3_aa: CASSEAWSFKRHEQYF
d_call: -; j_call: TRBJ1-1; v_call: TRBV5-1; clone_size: -; cdr3_nt: TGCGCCAGCAGCTTGCGGGGAAGGTACACTGAAGCTTTCTTT; cdr3_aa: CASSLRGRYTEAFF
d_call: TRBD1; j_call: TRBJ2-7; v_call: TRBV6-6; clone_size: many; cdr3_nt: TGTGCCAGCAGGGACAGGTCCCCCCTCTCCTACGAGCAGTACTTC; cdr3_aa: CASRDRSPLSYEQYF
d_call: -; j_call: TRBJ1-3; v_call: TRBV7-2; clone_size: -; cdr3_nt: TGTGCCAGCAGCTTAGTTAGTAACACCATATATTTT; cdr3_aa: CASSLVSNTIYF
d_call: -; j_call: TRBJ1-4; v_call: TRBV7-9; clone_size: -; cdr3_nt: TGTGCCAGCAGCTTAGATGGGGACACCCGAAAACTGTTTTTT; cdr3_aa: CASSLDGDTRKLFF
d_call: TRBD1; j_call: TRBJ1-1; v_call: TRBV5-1; clone_size: -; cdr3_nt: TGCGCCAGCAGTCCAGCCGGGACAGGGACGACTGAAGCTTTCTTT; cdr3_aa: CASSPAGTGTTEAFF
d_call: -; j_call: TRBJ1-5; v_call: TRBV19; clone_size: -; cdr3_nt: TGTGCCAGTAGTCTCCGACACCAAAATCAGCCCCAGCATTTT; cdr3_aa: CASSLRHQNQPQHF
d_call: -; j_call: TRBJ1-3; v_call: TRBV19; clone_size: -; cdr3_nt: TGTGCCAGTCGTGACAGTCACTCTGGAAACACCATATATTTT; cdr3_aa: CASRDSHSGNTIYF
d_call: -; j_call: TRBJ1-2; v_call: TRBV5-6; clone_size: -; cdr3_nt: TGTGCCAGCAGCCGCGGATCAACAGGGTTTGGTGGCTACACCTTC; cdr3_aa: CASSRGSTGFGGYTF
d_call: -; j_call: TRBJ1-3; v_call: TRBV4-1; clone_size: -; cdr3_nt: TGCGCCAGCAGCCGGCAGGGATTAGTTCTAAGTGGAAACACCATATATTTT; cdr3_aa: CASSRQGLVLSGNTIYF
d_call: -; j_call: TRBJ1-1; v_call: TRBV11-3; clone_size: -; cdr3_nt: TGTGCCAGCAGCCTAACTCGGGGGGGGAACACTGAAGCTTTCTTT; cdr3_aa: CASSLTRGGNTEAFF
d_call: TRBD1; j_call: TRBJ1-1; v_call: TRBV3-1/TRBV3-2; clone_size: -; cdr3_nt: TGTGCCAGCAGCGACCGGGACAGGAGGTCTGAAGCTTTCTTT; cdr3_aa: CASSDRDRRSEAFF
d_call: -; j_call: TRBJ1-1; v_call: TRBV19; clone_size: -; cdr3_nt: TGTGCCAGTAGTATCTCGACAGGCACGCTTGAAGCTTTCTTT; cdr3_aa: CASSISTGTLEAFF
d_call: TRBD1; j_call: TRBJ1-1; v_call: TRBV5-1; clone_size: -; cdr3_nt: TGCGCCAGCAGCTTGGGGCCCACAGGGGGTGAAGCTTTCTTT; cdr3_aa: CASSLGPTGGEAFF
d_call: -; j_call: TRBJ1-6; v_call: TRBV10-1; clone_size: -; cdr3_nt: TGCGCCAGCAGTGTCACCTCCAGGGCGTATGGCTCCTATAATTCACCCCTCCACTTT; cdr3_aa: CASSVTSRAYGSYNSPLHF